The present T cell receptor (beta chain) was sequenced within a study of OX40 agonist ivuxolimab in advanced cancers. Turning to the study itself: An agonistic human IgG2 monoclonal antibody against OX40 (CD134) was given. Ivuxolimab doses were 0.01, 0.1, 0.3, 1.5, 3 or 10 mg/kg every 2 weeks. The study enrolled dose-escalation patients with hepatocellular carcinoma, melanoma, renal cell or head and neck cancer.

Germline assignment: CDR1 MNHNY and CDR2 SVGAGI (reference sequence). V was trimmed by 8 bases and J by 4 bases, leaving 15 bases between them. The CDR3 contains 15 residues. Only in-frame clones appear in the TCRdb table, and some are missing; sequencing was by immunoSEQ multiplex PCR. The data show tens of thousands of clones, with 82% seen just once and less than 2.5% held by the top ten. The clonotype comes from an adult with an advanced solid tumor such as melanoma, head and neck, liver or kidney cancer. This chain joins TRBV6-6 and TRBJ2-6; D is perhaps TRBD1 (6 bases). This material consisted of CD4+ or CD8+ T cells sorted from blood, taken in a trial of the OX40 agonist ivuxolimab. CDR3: CASFAQGSGANVLTF. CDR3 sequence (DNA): TGTGCCAGCTTCGCCCAGGGGTCCGGGGCCAACGTCCTGACTTTC.